This is a list of T cell receptor beta chains from one sample in a study of OX40 agonist ivuxolimab in advanced cancers. Produced via immunoSEQ multiplex PCR; TCRdb's table is partial and in-frame only. The profile shows about 80,000 clones, just under 85% of them singletons. The sequences come from CD4+ or CD8+ T cells sorted from blood, collected in a trial of the OX40 agonist ivuxolimab. These receptors all come from an adult with an advanced solid tumor such as melanoma, head and neck, liver or kidney cancer. Both conserved end residues are part of each CDR3. A D gene is named only where the DNA matches it firmly. A row's size may be missing; if present it is once, few, many or a size class.

>-|TRBD1|TRBJ1-4|TRBV27
TGTGCCAGCAGCAGAATAAGGACAGGGGGCTTTGAAAAACTGTTTTTT
CASSRIRTGGFEKLFF
>once|TRBD1|TRBJ2-5|TRBV9
TGTGCCAGCAGCCCCGGGACAGGGGGTAGGGAGACCCAGTACTTC
CASSPGTGGRETQYF
>-|TRBD2|TRBJ2-5|TRBV19
TGTGCCAGTAGTATAGATCTTCGGGGGGGCCTACAAGAGACCCAGTACTTC
CASSIDLRGGLQETQYF
>-|TRBD1|TRBJ2-7|TRBV7-9
TGTGCCAGCAGCTTAATCCCCGGGACAGGGGGTTCCTACGAGCAGTACTTC
CASSLIPGTGGSYEQYF
>-|TRBD2|TRBJ2-1|TRBV10-2
TGCGCCACCTGGCCGACTAGCTCCTCGGCTGAGCAGTTCTTC
CATWPTSSSAEQFF
>-|TRBD1|TRBJ1-2|TRBV28
TGTGCCAGCAGTCCCGGGACAGGGGGCTTCTATGGCTACACCTTC
CASSPGTGGFYGYTF
>-|-|TRBJ1-4|TRBV23-1
TGCGCCAGCAGTCAATCGGAGGGGCTATTATACCTTAATCCCAATGAAAAACTGTTTTTT
CASSQSEGLLYLNPNEKLFF
>-|-|TRBJ2-3|TRBV4-3
TGCGCCAGCAGCCTTGACTTGATAGGCTTTAAGGGGGATACGCAGTATTTT
CASSLDLIGFKGDTQYF
>-|-|TRBJ1-5|TRBV5-1
TGCGCCAGCAGCTTAGGAGGGGGGGATCAGCCCCAGCATTTT
CASSLGGGDQPQHF
>once|TRBD1|TRBJ2-5|TRBV30
TGTGCCTGGAGGTTGACAGGGGGCGCCCGGGAGACCCAGTACTTC
CAWRLTGGARETQYF
>-|TRBD2|TRBJ2-5|TRBV5-1
TGCGCCAGCAGGGACGTAGCGGGAGCTCTTGAGACCCAGTACTTC
CASRDVAGALETQYF
>-|-|TRBJ2-1|TRBV4-3
TGCGCCAGCAGCCAATACCTCGACAGGGACTTCCACAATGAGCAGTTCTTC
CASSQYLDRDFHNEQFF
>-|TRBD2|TRBJ2-5|TRBV6-5
TGTGCCAGCAGTTACCAAGGACTAGGAGAGACCCAGTACTTC
CASSYQGLGETQYF
>-|-|TRBJ1-2|TRBV19
TGTGCCACCTCCAGGACACTCTCTAGCTATGGCTACACCTTC
CATSRTLSSYGYTF
>once|-|TRBJ2-5|TRBV29-1
TGCAGCGTTGGGCGGGAGACCCAGTACTTC
CSVGRETQYF
>-|TRBD1|TRBJ1-1|TRBV7-9
TGTGCCAGCAGCTTCCAGGGGGGCGACACTGAAGCTTTCTTT
CASSFQGGDTEAFF
>-|-|TRBJ2-7|TRBV28
TGTGCCAGCAGCCCTGACGAACGGGACGGCAGCTCCTACGAGCAGTACTTC
CASSPDERDGSSYEQYF
>once|-|TRBJ1-2|TRBV7-2
TGTGCCAGCAGCTCCGAATCCTTACCTAACTATGGCTACACCTTC
CASSSESLPNYGYTF
>-|-|TRBJ2-7|TRBV28
TGTGCCATCCTCCGGGGTACTGGCGAGCAGTACTTC
CAILRGTGEQYF
>-|-|TRBJ2-6|TRBV9
TGTGCCAGCAGCGTGAGGGGCTCTGGGGCCAACGTCCTGACTTTC
CASSVRGSGANVLTF
>few|-|TRBJ1-2|TRBV15
TGTGCCACCAGCAGAGATCGGAATAGGTACTACACCTTC
CATSRDRNRYYTF
>-|-|TRBJ1-2|TRBV7-8
TGTGCCAGCAGCTTAGGGGCACTTCACTATGGCTACACCTTC
CASSLGALHYGYTF
>-|-|TRBJ1-5|TRBV6-6
TGTGCCAGCAGCCACAGGGCGTTAAATCCCGAGCCCCAGCATTTT
CASSHRALNPEPQHF
>-|-|TRBJ1-1|TRBV4-1
TGCGCCAGCAGCCAAGTCTATCATGGCGGATCGAACACTGAAGCTTTCTTT
CASSQVYHGGSNTEAFF
>-|-|TRBJ1-6|TRBV6-6
TGTGCCAGCAGAGCGACAGCCTATAATTCACCCCTCCACTTT
CASRATAYNSPLHF
>-|-|TRBJ2-7|TRBV7-9
TGTGCCAGCAGCCCTCGACACGGTAGCTACGAGCAGTACTTC
CASSPRHGSYEQYF
>-|TRBD1|TRBJ2-7|TRBV18
TGTGCCAGCTCACCTTCATTCGGACAGGGTAGCTCCTACGAGCAGTACTTC
CASSPSFGQGSSYEQYF
>-|TRBD2|TRBJ2-2|TRBV19
TGTGCCAGTAGTATTATAGCGGGAGGGGTCGGGGAGCTGTTTTTT
CASSIIAGGVGELFF
>-|-|TRBJ2-7|TRBV12-5
TGTGCTAGTGGTTTGCCAAGGGGGTACGAGCAGTACTTC
CASGLPRGYEQYF
>-|-|TRBJ2-1|TRBV5-4
TGTGCCAGCAGCGGAGGGGCTGATGACAATGAGCAGTTCTTC
CASSGGADDNEQFF
>few|TRBD1|TRBJ1-5|TRBV19
TGTGCCAGTAGTAGAGACAGGGATCAGCCCCAGCATTTT
CASSRDRDQPQHF
>-|TRBD2|TRBJ2-1|TRBV30
TGTGCCTGGAGTGGTGGGGGGGGTAGGGACAATGAGCAGTTCTTC
CAWSGGGGRDNEQFF
>once|TRBD1|TRBJ2-1|TRBV2
TGTGCCAGCAGTGCCACCGGGACAGGCCGTAATGAGCAGTTCTTC
CASSATGTGRNEQFF
>-|TRBD1|TRBJ2-2|TRBV6-6
TGTGCCAGCCAGGGACAGGCCGGTAGGAACACCGGGGAGCTGTTTTTT
CASQGQAGRNTGELFF
>-|-|TRBJ2-6|TRBV4-1
TGCGCCAGCAGCCTACAGCTCTCTGGTGGGGCCAACGTCCTGACTTTC
CASSLQLSGGANVLTF
>-|-|TRBJ1-1|TRBV9
TGTGCCAGCAGCGTAATTGGGAACACTGAAGCTTTCTTT
CASSVIGNTEAFF
>few|-|TRBJ1-4|TRBV18
TGTGCCAGCTCACTCTCGGGGGCGGCTGCTAATGAAAAACTGTTTTTT
CASSLSGAAANEKLFF
>-|-|TRBJ1-1|TRBV10-3
TGTGCCATCAGTGGGACAGCCACGAACACTGAAGCTTTCTTT
CAISGTATNTEAFF
>-|TRBD1|TRBJ1-2|TRBV28
TGTGCCAGCCGGGACAGGTACGTCTATGGCTACACCTTC
CASRDRYVYGYTF
>-|-|TRBJ2-3|TRBV30
TGTGCCTGGAGTGTAGGAATGAACACAGATACGCAGTATTTT
CAWSVGMNTDTQYF
>-|TRBD2|TRBJ2-7|TRBV19
TGTGCCAGTAGTGCCCGGGGGCTAGCGGGAGGTACCTACGAGCAGTACTTC
CASSARGLAGGTYEQYF
>-|-|TRBJ1-2|TRBV6-6
TGTGCCAGCAGCTCGGCGGACTATGGCTACACCTTC
CASSSADYGYTF
>-|TRBD1|TRBJ2-7|TRBV4-3
TGCGCCAGCAGCCAAGATGTGACAGGGGCCTACGAGCAGTACTTC
CASSQDVTGAYEQYF
>-|TRBD2|TRBJ2-3|TRBV10-1
TGCGCCAGCAGCCGAGGGACTAGCGGGGACCCAGATACGCAGTATTTT
CASSRGTSGDPDTQYF
>-|TRBD1|TRBJ2-4|TRBV9
TGTGCCAGCAGCCTGACCGGGACAGGGGGCAACATTCAGTACTTC
CASSLTGTGGNIQYF
>-|TRBD2|TRBJ2-1|TRBV5-1
TGCGCCAGCAGCTTGTGGGCGGGAGGGCCCGATGAGCAGTTCTTC
CASSLWAGGPDEQFF
>once|-|TRBJ1-5|TRBV28
TGTGCCAGCAGTTTACTGAATCAGCCCCAGCATTTT
CASSLLNQPQHF
>-|-|TRBJ1-1|TRBV28
TGTGCCAGCAGTTTGTGGGAGGGGAACGAAGCTTTCTTT
CASSLWEGNEAFF
>-|-|TRBJ1-1|TRBV7-2
TGTGCCAGCAGCTTAGACAGAAACACTGAAGCTTTCTTT
CASSLDRNTEAFF
>-|-|TRBJ1-1|TRBV5-1
TGCGCCAGCAGCCCTCCGCGGGTAGGGGGTACTGAAGCTTTCTTT
CASSPPRVGGTEAFF
>-|TRBD2|TRBJ2-2|TRBV2
TGTGCCAGCAGCGGGACTAGACCGAATACCGGGGAGCTGTTTTTT
CASSGTRPNTGELFF
>-|-|TRBJ1-2|TRBV21-1
TGTGCCAGCAGCCTTCGCCCCTTCTATGGCTACACCTTC
CASSLRPFYGYTF